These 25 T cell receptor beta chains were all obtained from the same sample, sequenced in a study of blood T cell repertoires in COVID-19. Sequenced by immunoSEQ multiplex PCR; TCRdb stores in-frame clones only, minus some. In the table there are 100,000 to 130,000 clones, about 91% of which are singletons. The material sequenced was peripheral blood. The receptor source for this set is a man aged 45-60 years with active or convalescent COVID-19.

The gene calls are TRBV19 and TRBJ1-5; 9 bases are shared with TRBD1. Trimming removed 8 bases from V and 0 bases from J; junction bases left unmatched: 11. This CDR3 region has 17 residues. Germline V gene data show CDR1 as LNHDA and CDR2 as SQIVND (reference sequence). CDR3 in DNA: TGTGCCAGTTCTACAGGGGGCGCCCCATATAGCAATCAGCCCCAGCATTTT. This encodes CASSTGGAPYSNQPQHF.

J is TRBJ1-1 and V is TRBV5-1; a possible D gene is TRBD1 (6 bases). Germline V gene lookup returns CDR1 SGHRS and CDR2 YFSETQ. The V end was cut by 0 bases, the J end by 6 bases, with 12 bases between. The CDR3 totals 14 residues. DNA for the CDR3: TGCGCCAGCAGCTTGGGGTCCACAGGGCCTGAAGCTTTCTTT. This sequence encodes CASSLGSTGPEAFF.

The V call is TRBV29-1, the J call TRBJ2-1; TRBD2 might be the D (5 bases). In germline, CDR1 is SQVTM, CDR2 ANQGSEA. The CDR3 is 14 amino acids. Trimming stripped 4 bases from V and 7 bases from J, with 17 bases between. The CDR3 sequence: CSVGSVATWNEQFF. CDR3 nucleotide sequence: TGCAGCGTTGGGTCAGTAGCGACTTGGAATGAGCAGTTCTTC.

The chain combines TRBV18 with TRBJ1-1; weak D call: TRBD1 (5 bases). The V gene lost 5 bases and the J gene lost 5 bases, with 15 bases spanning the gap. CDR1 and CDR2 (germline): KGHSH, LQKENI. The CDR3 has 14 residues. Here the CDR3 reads CASSVRGTETEAFF. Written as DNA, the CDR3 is TGTGCCAGCTCAGTTCGGGGGACCGAGACTGAAGCTTTCTTT.

The DNA for the CDR3 is TGCGCCAGCAGTGAGCCGACTAGCGATCTTAGCTCCTACAATGAGCAGTTCTTC. This sequence encodes CASSEPTSDLSSYNEQFF. The chain combines TRBV10-1 with TRBJ2-1, with 8 bases identical to TRBD2. The CDR3 sequence is 18 residues long. Germline lookup yields CDR1 WNHNN and CDR2 SYGVQD (reference sequence). V shed 2 bases, J shed 0 bases, and the junction held 9 bases outside the gene matches.

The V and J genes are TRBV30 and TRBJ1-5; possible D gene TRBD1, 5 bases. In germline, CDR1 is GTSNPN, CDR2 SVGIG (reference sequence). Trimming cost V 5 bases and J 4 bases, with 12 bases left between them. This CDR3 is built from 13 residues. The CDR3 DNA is TGTGCCTGGGCCAGGGAGGGAAATCAGCCCCAGCATTTT. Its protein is CAWAREGNQPQHF.

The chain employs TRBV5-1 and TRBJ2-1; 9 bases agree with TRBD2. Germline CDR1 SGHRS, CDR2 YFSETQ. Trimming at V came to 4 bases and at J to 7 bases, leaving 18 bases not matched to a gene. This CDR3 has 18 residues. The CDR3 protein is CASSPQGGSGSLGNEQFF. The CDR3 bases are TGCGCCAGCAGCCCTCAGGGAGGTAGCGGGAGCCTGGGGAATGAGCAGTTCTTC.

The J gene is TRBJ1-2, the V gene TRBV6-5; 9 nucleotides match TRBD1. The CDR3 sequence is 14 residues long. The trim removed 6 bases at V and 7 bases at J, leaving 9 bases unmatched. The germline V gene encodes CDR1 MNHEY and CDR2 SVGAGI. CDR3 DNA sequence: TGTGCCAGCAGGGGTCCGGGACAGGGAACTGGCTACACCTTC. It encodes CASRGPGQGTGYTF.

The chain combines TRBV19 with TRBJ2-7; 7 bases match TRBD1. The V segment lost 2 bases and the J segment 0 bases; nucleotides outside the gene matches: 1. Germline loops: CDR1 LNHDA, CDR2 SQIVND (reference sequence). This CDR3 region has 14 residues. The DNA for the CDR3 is TGTGCCAGTAGTATAAGGGACAGCTCCTACGAGCAGTACTTC. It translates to CASSIRDSSYEQYF.

This CDR3 reads CASSPTGEENQPQHF. CDR3 nucleotides: TGTGCCAGCAGCCCCACGGGTGAGGAGAATCAGCCCCAGCATTTT. The J gene is TRBJ1-5, the V gene TRBV11-2, with D uncertain. The CDR3 extends over 15 amino acids. V dropped 5 bases and J dropped 4 bases, with 15 bases sitting between them. Germline CDR1 SGHAT, CDR2 FQNNGV. Filled out from reference TRBV11-2 and TRBJ1-5, the complete variable domain reads EAGVAQSPRYKIIEKRQSVAFWCNPISGHATLYWYQQILGQGPKLLIQFQNNGVVDDSQLPKDRFSAERLKGVDSTLKIQPAKLEDSAVYLCASSPTGEENQPQHFGDGTRLSIL.

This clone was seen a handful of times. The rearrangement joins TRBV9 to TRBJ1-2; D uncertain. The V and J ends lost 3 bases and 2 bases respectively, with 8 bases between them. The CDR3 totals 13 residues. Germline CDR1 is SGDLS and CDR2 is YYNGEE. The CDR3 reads CASSADTNYGYTF. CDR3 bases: TGTGCCAGCAGCGCCGACACCAACTATGGCTACACCTTC.

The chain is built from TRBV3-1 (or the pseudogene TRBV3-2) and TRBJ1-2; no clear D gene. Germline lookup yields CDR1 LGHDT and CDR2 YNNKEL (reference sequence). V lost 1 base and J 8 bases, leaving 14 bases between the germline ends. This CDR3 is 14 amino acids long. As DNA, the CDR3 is TGTGCCAGCAGCCAAGGGACGTTAGAGCGGGGCTACACCTTC. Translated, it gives CASSQGTLERGYTF.

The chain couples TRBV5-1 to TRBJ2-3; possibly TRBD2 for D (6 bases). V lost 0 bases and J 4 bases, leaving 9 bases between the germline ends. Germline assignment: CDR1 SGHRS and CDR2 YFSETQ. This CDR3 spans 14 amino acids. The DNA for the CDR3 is TGCGCCAGCAGCTTGGACGGGAGCCCAGATACGCAGTATTTT. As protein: CASSLDGSPDTQYF.

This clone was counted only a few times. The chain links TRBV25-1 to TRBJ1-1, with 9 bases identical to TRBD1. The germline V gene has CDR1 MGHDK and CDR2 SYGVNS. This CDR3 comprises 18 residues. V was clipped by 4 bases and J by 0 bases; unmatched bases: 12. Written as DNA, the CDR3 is TGTGCCAGCAGTGGCGAACAGGGGGCAGGCCGAATGAACACTGAAGCTTTCTTT. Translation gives CASSGEQGAGRMNTEAFF.

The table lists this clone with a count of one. The CDR3 protein is CSVEHRQGETYGYTF. CDR3 bases: TGCAGCGTTGAACATAGGCAGGGGGAAACCTATGGCTACACCTTC. The rearrangement links TRBV29-1 to TRBJ1-2, with 7 positions matching TRBD1. V lost 2 bases to trimming and J lost 4 bases; unmatched junction nucleotides: 10. CDR3 size: 15 residues. Germline V gives CDR1 SQVTM, CDR2 ANQGSEA.

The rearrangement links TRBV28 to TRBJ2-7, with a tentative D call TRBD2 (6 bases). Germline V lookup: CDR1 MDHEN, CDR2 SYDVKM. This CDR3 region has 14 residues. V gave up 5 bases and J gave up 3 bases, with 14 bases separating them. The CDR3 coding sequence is TGTGCCAGCAGTCCCCCTGTGGGGGGCTACGAGCAGTACTTC. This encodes CASSPPVGGYEQYF.

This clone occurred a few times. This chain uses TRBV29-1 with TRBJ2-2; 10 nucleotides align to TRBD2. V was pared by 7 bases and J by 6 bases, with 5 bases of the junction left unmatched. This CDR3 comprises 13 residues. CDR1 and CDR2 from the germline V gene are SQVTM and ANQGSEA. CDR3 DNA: TGCAGCGCTCAGCGGGGGGGCGCCGGGGAGCTGTTTTTT. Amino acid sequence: CSAQRGGAGELFF.

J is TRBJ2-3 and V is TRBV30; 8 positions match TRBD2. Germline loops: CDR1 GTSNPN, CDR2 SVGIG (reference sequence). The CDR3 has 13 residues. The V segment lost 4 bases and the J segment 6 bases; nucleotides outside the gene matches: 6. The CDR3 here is CAWTAGGLDTQYF. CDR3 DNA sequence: TGTGCCTGGACGGCGGGAGGTCTCGATACGCAGTATTTT. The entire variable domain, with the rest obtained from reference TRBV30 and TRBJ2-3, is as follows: SQTIHQWPATLVQPVGSPLSLECTVEGTSNPNLYWYRQAAGRGLQLLFYSVGIGQISSEVPQNLSASRPQDRQFILSSKKLLLSDSGFYLCAWTAGGLDTQYFGPGTRLTVL.

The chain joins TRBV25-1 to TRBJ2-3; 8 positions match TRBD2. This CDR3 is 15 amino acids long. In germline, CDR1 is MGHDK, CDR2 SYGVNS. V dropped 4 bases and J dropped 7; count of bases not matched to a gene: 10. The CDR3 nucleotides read TGTGCCAGCAGTGGCACACTAGCGGACGGAAATACGCAGTATTTT. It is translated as CASSGTLADGNTQYF.

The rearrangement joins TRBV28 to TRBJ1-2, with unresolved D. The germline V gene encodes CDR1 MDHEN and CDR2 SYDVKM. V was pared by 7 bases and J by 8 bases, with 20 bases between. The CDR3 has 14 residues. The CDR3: CASITGGVSKGYTF. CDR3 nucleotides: TGTGCCAGCATTACGGGCGGGGTTAGCAAGGGCTACACCTTC.

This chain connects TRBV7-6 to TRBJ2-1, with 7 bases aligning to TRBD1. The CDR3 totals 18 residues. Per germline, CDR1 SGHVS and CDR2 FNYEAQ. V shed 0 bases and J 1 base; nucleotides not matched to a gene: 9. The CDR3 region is CASSLALIGRGSYNEQFF. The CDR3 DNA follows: TGTGCCAGCAGCTTAGCGTTGATTGGCAGGGGGTCCTACAATGAGCAGTTCTTC.

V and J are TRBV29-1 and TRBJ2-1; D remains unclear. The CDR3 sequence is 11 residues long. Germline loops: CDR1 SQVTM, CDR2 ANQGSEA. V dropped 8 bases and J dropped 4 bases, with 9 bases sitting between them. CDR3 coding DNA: TGCAGCCTCACAAATTACAATGAGCAGTTCTTC. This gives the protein CSLTNYNEQFF.

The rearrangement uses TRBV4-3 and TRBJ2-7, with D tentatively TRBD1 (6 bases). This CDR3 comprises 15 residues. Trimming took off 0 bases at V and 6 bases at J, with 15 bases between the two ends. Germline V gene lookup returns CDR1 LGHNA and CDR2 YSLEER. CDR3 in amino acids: CASSQEAQGWSEQYF. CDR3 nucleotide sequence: TGCGCCAGCAGCCAAGAGGCCCAGGGGTGGAGCGAGCAGTACTTC.

This CDR3 reads CASSMRDIFTEAFF. The CDR3 nucleotides are TGTGCCAGTAGTATGAGGGACATTTTCACTGAAGCTTTCTTT. This rearrangement joins TRBV19 to TRBJ1-1; perhaps TRBD1 as D (6 bases). Per germline, CDR1 LNHDA and CDR2 SQIVND (reference sequence). The CDR3 runs 14 residues. V was cut by 3 bases and J by 4 bases, with 12 bases left in between. The full variable domain, its missing parts supplied by reference TRBV19 and TRBJ1-1, is DGGITQSPKYLFRKEGQNVTLSCEQNLNHDAMYWYRQDPGQGLRLIYYSQIVNDFQKGDIAEGYSVSREKKESFPLTVTSAQKNPTAFYLCASSMRDIFTEAFFGQGTRLTVV.

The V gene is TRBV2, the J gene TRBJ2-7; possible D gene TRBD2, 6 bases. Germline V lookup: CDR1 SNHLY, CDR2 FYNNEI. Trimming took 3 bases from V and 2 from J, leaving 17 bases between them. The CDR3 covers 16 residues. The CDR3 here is CASSDSLGTGAYEQYF. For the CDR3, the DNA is TGTGCCAGCAGTGATAGTCTCGGGACGGGAGCCTACGAGCAGTACTTC.